This T cell receptor (beta chain) was sequenced during a study of cytomegalovirus exposure and HLA in healthy donors. Study-wide context: The Caucasian-associated ancestry cluster held 65% to 85% of a few hundred genotyped donors. Study-wide points: Later analysis indicated greater clonal expansion among HLA-associated TCR beta chains than among equally common other chains. Reportedly, a later analysis found an Asian-associated ancestry cluster had fewer N-insertions than the roughly 700-donor mean.

This clone was observed a handful of times. Its antigen remains unknown. Researchers ran the PCR with 60 Vbeta and 13 Jbeta primers. Produced via immunoSEQ multiplex PCR; TCRdb's table is partial and in-frame only. The table has about 160,000 clones, roughly four fifths seen once. The sequence was obtained from a female donor in good health and CMV-seronegative. The sample taken for sequencing was PBMCs.

CDR3: CASSLALGQGSTDTQYF. In nucleotides, the CDR3 is TGCGCCAGCAGCTTGGCACTTGGACAGGGTAGCACAGATACGCAGTATTTT. The rearrangement joins TRBV5-1 to TRBJ2-3; 8 positions agree with TRBD1. The J segment lost 0 bases and the V segment lost 0 bases, leaving 6 bases of the junction unmatched. CDR1 is SGHRS, CDR2 YFSETQ, per germline. The CDR3 consists of 17 residues.